These 18 T cell receptor beta chains originate from one sample sequenced in a study of CD8+CD57+ T cells in acquired aplastic anemia. Patients included in sequencing had previously demonstrated CD8+CD57+ cell expansion by flow cytometry. Profiles of TCR beta VDJ and CDR3 were generated from a genomic DNA template. MiXCR was run by TCRdb on the reads, yielding one entry per CDR3 protein. This sample carries approximately 180,000 distinct CDR3 sequences, around half of them seen once, and the ten largest clones take more than 0.95%. Sample: sorted CD4+, CD8+, or CD8+CD57+ T cells (not recorded which) from PBMCs. Receptors were obtained from a human donor with aplastic anemia.

This chain connects TRBV10-2 to TRBJ1-2, with 7 bases identical to TRBD1. CDR3 length: 15 residues. The J segment lost 0 bases and the V segment lost 0 bases, leaving 1 base of the junction unmatched. The germline gives CDR1 WSHSY, CDR2 SAAADI. The CDR3 DNA is TGCGCCAGCAGTGAGTCGGACAGGCCTAACTATGGCTACACCTTC. It translates to CASSESDRPNYGYTF.

J is TRBJ1-1 and V is TRBV2; the match to TRBD1 covers 8 bases. Germline-derived CDR1 and CDR2 are SNHLY and FYNNEI. CDR3 length equals 14 residues. With 8 bases clipped from V and 3 bases from J, the junction kept 8 bases outside the gene matches. The CDR3 region has the DNA TGTGCCAGCTATGGGGACAGGACGGACACTGAAGCTTTCTTT. This gives the protein CASYGDRTDTEAFF.

This clonotype was found once. An end of the junction does not agree with germline; a read error may underlie this. V and J are TRBV29-1 and TRBJ2-2, with 7 bases that match TRBD1. Per the germline V gene, CDR1 is SQVTM and CDR2 is ANQGSEA. This CDR3 contains 14 residues. The CDR3 nucleotides are TGCAGCGTTGAGGGACAGCTGAACACTGGGGAGCTGTTTTTT. Translated, it gives CSVEGQLNTGELFF.

Concerning this clonotype: A much larger clone lies one base from this, so it may be a read error. The chain combines TRBV9 with TRBJ2-1; no definite D call. The CDR3 runs 15 residues. The germline V gene encodes CDR1 SGDLS and CDR2 YYNGEE. CDR3 region: CASSVASTLYNQQFF. The CDR3 region has the DNA TGTGCCAGCAGCGTAGCTTCGACTCTATACAATCAGCAGTTCTTC.

This clonotype was seen more than once but under ten times. Given a much more abundant clone one base away, this may be a read error. The gene calls are TRBV6-1 and TRBJ1-6, with D perhaps matching TRBD1 (6 bases). The CDR3 covers 13 residues. Looked up from germline, CDR1 is MNHNS and CDR2 is SASEGT. The CDR3 DNA sequence: TGTGCCACCCTACAGGGAGACAATTCACCCTTCCACTTT. This encodes CATLQGDNSPFHF.

A remark on this clonotype: A much larger clone lies one base from this, so it may be a read error. V usage is TRBV10-3 and J usage is TRBJ1-2; no clear D. Germline V CDR1 and CDR2: ENHRY, SYGVKD. The V end was cut by 11 bases, the J end by 0 bases, with 16 bases between. This CDR3 contains 14 residues. The CDR3 coding sequence is TGTGCCTCAGCAAGAGGAGAAGCTAACTATGGCTACACCTTC. Protein product: CASARGEANYGYTF.

The chain employs TRBV2 and TRBJ2-3; 12 bases are shared with TRBD2. The J segment lost 5 bases and the V segment lost 4 bases, leaving 7 bases of the junction unmatched. Per germline, CDR1 SNHLY and CDR2 FYNNEI. This CDR3 is built from 16 residues. CDR3 coding DNA: TGTGCCAGCAGTGTGAGGACTAGCGGGGTTTTAGATACGCAGTATTTT. This encodes CASSVRTSGVLDTQYF.

The chain employs TRBV6-5 and TRBJ2-7; perhaps TRBD1 as D (6 bases). Germline assignment: CDR1 MNHEY and CDR2 SVGAGI. V dropped 4 bases and J dropped 3 bases, with 16 bases sitting between them. The CDR3 length is 15 residues. Here the CDR3 reads CASSSIGGDYYEQYF. The CDR3 DNA is TGTGCCAGCAGTTCCATAGGGGGAGATTACTACGAGCAGTACTTC.

The table lists this clonotype with a few counts. The chain recombines TRBV2 with TRBJ1-6; D might be TRBD1 (5 bases). The length of the CDR3 is 14 residues. The ends were cut back, 5 bases at V and 13 bases at J, with 18 bases in the middle. The germline CDR1 and CDR2 sequences are SNHLY and FYNNEI. The CDR3 DNA sequence: TGTGCCAGCAGTATTTTAACAGGAGTAAGTCCCCTCCACTTT. It codes for CASSILTGVSPLHF.

This clonotype occurred many times. The V gene is TRBV5-6, the J gene TRBJ1-2, with D hard to call. Germline CDR1 reads SGHDT; CDR2 reads YYEEEE. V lost 1 base, J lost 5 bases, and 12 bases lay in between. The CDR3 loop spans 14 amino acids. CDR3 in amino acids: CASSLSGQVYGYTF. In DNA, the CDR3 is TGTGCCAGCAGCTTGTCCGGGCAGGTTTATGGCTACACCTTC. Full variable domain (rest looked up from reference TRBV5-6 and TRBJ1-2): DAGVTQSPTHLIKTRGQQVTLRCSPKSGHDTVSWYQQALGQGPQFIFQYYEEEERQRGNFPDRFSGHQFPNYSSELNVNALLLGDSALYLCASSLSGQVYGYTFGSGTRLTVV.

This clonotype appeared a few times. This could be a read error, since a much larger clone is one nucleotide away. V usage is TRBV5-1 and J usage is TRBJ2-1; TRBD2 agrees at 8 bases. Losses at the gene ends were 0 bases for V and 10 bases for J; bases not matched to a gene: 15. Germline lookup yields CDR1 SGHRS and CDR2 YFSETQ. CDR3 size: 17 residues. CDR3 residues: CASSLALRGVSKGEQFF. DNA of the CDR3: TGCGCCAGCAGCTTGGCCTTGCGGGGGGTAAGCAAGGGGGAGCAGTTCTTC.

This clonotype appeared many times. The genes are TRBV5-1 and TRBJ2-7; 8 bases match TRBD1. Trimming took 4 bases from V and 3 from J; bases not matched to a gene: 6. CDR1 is SGHRS, CDR2 YFSETQ, per germline. The CDR3 consists of 14 residues. CDR3 in amino acids: CASSPRTGFYEQYF. The DNA for the CDR3 is TGCGCCAGCAGCCCCCGGACAGGGTTCTACGAGCAGTACTTC.

This clonotype showed up just a few times. At one end, the junction sequence differs from germline, possibly due to a read error. The DNA for the CDR3 is TGTGCTAGCAGCTTAGCGGTTACAGGACAAGAGACCCAGTACTTC. Translated: CASSLAVTGQETQYF. The chain uses TRBV7-7 and TRBJ2-5, with D possibly TRBD2 on 6 matching bases. Germline V gene lookup returns CDR1 SSHAT and CDR2 FNYEAQ (reference sequence). The CDR3 consists of 15 residues.

In its sample, this clonotype was seen many times. The V call is TRBV7-8, the J call TRBJ1-1; TRBD1 agrees at 9 bases. Germline V gene data show CDR1 as SGHVS and CDR2 as FQNEAQ. V gave up 6 bases and J gave up 3 bases; unmatched junction bases: 17. The CDR3 is 18 amino acids. The CDR3 DNA is TGTGCCAGCAGGCTGGCCCGGGACAGGGCGCTAGGGGACACTGAAGCTTTCTTT. It yields the protein CASRLARDRALGDTEAFF.

The rearrangement uses TRBV7-2 and TRBJ2-3; tentative D call: TRBD1 (5 bases). CDR3 length: 12 amino acids. The ends were cut back, 5 bases at V and 5 bases at J, with 8 bases in the middle. The germline gives CDR1 SGHTA, CDR2 FQGNSA. CDR3 region: CASSPTGDTQYF. Here the CDR3 DNA reads TGTGCCAGCAGCCCTACAGGAGATACGCAGTATTTT. The entire variable domain, with the rest obtained from reference TRBV7-2 and TRBJ2-3, is as follows: GAGVSQSPSNKVTEKGKDVELRCDPISGHTALYWYRQSLGQGLEFLIYFQGNSAPDKSGLPSDRFSAERTGGSVSTLTIQRTQQEDSAVYLCASSPTGDTQYFGPGTRLTVL.

The rearrangement joins TRBV24-1 to TRBJ2-5, with 11 bases that match TRBD1. This CDR3 spans 16 amino acids. Trimming at V came to 1 base and at J to 3 bases, leaving 3 bases not matched to a gene. Germline V gene lookup returns CDR1 KGHDR and CDR2 SFDVKD. The CDR3 bases are TGTGCCACCAGTGATTTAGGACAGGGGGCGGAAGAGACCCAGTACTTC. Translating gives CATSDLGQGAEETQYF.

This clonotype was seen ten or more times. The rearrangement links TRBV12-3 or TRBV12-4 to TRBJ1-3; TRBD1 agrees at 7 bases. The CDR3 loop spans 17 amino acids. V lost 1 base and J lost 0; bases outside the gene matches: 6. The CDR3 spells CASSLGRGTVSGNTIYF. In DNA form, the CDR3 reads TGTGCCAGCAGTTTAGGCCGGGGGACAGTCTCTGGAAACACCATATATTTT.

The CDR3 reads CASSSGRRENTEAFF. The DNA of the CDR3 is TGTGCCAGTAGCTCAGGGAGAAGAGAGAACACTGAAGCTTTCTTT. V usage is TRBV19 and J usage is TRBJ1-1; a possible D gene is TRBD1 (5 bases). With 6 bases removed from V and 1 base from J, the gap between germline ends came to 15 bases. Germline CDR1 LNHDA, CDR2 SQIVND (reference sequence). CDR3 length equals 15 residues.